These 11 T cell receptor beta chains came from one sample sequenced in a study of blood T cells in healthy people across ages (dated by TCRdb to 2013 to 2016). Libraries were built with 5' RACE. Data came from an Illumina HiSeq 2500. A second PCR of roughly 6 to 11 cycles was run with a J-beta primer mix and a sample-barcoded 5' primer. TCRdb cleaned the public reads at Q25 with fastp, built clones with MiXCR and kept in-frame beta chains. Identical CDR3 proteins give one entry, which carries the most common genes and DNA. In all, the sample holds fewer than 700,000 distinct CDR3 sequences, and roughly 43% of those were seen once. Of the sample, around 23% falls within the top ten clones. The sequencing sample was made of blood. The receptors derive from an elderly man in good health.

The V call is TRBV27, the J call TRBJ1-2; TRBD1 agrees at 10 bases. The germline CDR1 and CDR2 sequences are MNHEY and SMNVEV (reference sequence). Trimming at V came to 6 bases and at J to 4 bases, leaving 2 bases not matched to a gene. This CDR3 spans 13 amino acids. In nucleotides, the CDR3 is TGTGCCAGCAGGACAGGGGGCCTCTATGGCTACACCTTC. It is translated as CASRTGGLYGYTF.

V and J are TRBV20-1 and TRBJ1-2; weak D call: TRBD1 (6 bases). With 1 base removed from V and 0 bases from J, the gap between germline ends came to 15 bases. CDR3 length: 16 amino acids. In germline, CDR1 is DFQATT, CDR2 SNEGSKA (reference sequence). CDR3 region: CSARAFLDRTNYGYTF. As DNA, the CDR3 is TGCAGTGCTAGAGCCTTCCTAGACAGGACTAACTATGGCTACACCTTC.

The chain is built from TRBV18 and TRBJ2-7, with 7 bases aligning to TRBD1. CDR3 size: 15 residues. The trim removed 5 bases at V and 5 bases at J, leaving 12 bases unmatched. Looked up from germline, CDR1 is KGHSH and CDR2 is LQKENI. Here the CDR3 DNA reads TGTGCCAGCTCATCCAGGGACAGTACATTCGACGAGCAGTACTTC. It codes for CASSSRDSTFDEQYF.

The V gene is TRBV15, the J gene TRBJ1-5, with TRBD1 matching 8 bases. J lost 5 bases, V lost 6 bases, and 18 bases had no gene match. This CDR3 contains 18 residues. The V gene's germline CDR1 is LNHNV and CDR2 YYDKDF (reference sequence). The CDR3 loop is CATRERGRTGRYDQPQHF. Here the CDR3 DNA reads TGTGCCACCAGAGAAAGAGGACGGACAGGGAGGTACGATCAGCCCCAGCATTTT.

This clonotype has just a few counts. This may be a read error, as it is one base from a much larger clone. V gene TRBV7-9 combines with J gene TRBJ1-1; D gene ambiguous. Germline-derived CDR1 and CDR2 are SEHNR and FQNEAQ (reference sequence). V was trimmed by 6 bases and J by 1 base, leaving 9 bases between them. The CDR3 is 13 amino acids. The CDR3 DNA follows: TGTGCCAGCAGTGATGTCCAGAACACTGAAGCTTTCTTT. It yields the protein CASSDVQNTEAFF.

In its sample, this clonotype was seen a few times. The CDR3 nucleotides read TGCAGTGCTTCCGGGACTAGCGCGGGAGAGCAGTACTTC. Protein sequence: CSASGTSAGEQYF. This sequence joins TRBV20-1 and TRBJ2-7, with TRBD2 identical over 10 bases. In germline, CDR1 is DFQATT, CDR2 SNEGSKA (reference sequence). V gave up 5 bases and J gave up 7 bases; unmatched junction bases: 8. This CDR3 contains 13 residues.

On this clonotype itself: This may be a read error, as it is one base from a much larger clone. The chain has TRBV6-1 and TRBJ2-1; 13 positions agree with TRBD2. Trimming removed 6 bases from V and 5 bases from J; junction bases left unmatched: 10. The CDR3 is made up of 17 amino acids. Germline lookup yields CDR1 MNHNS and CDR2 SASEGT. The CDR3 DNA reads TGTGCCAGCAGCTTGCGGATCGGACTAGCGGGGGACAATGAGCAGTTCTTC. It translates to CASSLRIGLAGDNEQFF.

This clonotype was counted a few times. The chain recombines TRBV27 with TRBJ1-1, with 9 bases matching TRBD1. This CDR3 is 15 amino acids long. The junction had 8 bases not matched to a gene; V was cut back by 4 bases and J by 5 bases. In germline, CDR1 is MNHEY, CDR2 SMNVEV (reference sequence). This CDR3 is CASSSPGTGKTEAFF. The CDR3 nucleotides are TGTGCCAGCAGTTCTCCCGGGACAGGGAAAACTGAAGCTTTCTTT.

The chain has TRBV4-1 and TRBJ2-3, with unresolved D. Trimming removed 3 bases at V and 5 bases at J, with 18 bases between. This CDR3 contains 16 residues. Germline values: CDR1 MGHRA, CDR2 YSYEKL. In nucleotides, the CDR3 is TGCGCCAGCAGCCAGTCACGAGGCCATGACGGAGATACGCAGTATTTT. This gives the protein CASSQSRGHDGDTQYF.

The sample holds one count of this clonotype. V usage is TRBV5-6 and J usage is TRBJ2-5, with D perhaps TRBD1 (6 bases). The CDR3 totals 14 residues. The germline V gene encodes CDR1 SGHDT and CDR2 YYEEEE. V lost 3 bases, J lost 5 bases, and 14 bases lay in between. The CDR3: CASSSWGQRETQYF. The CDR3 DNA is TGTGCCAGCAGCTCCTGGGGACAAAGGGAGACCCAGTACTTC.

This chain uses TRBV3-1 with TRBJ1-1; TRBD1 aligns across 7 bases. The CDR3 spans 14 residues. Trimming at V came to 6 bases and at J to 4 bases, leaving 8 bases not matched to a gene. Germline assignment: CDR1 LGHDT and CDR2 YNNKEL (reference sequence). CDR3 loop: CASRPGTVGTEAFF. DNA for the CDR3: TGTGCCAGCAGACCCGGGACAGTTGGCACTGAAGCTTTCTTT.